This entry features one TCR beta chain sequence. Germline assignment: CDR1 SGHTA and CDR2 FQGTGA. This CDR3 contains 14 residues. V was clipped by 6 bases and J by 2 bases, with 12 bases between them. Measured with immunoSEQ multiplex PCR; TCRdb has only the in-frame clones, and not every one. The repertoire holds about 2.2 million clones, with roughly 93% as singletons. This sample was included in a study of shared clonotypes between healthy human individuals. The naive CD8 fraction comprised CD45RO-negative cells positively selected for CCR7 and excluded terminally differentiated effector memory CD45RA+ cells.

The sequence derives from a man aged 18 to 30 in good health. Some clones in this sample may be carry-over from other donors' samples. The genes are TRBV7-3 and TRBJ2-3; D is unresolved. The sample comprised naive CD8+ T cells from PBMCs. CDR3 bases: TGTGCCAGCAGTTGGGTAGCAAACACAGATACGCAGTATTTT. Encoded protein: CASSWVANTDTQYF.